The 29 T cell receptor beta chains given below trace back to one sample, sequenced in a study of CD8+ T cells in alopecia areata. Reverse transcribed after extraction, RNA yielded cDNA as the sequencing template. TCRdb's table, derived via immunoSEQ multiplex PCR, lists solely in-frame clones and lacks some. This sample carries 150,000 to 190,000 clones, about 53% of them seen once, and the ten largest clones take roughly a fifth. The sample consisted of CD8+ T cells sorted from blood, taken at week 0. These receptors came from a human donor with alopecia areata.

A single count supports this clone. V and J are TRBV15 and TRBJ1-1; D call uncertain. This CDR3 contains 14 residues. The ends were cut back, 1 base at V and 4 bases at J, with 10 bases in the middle. Germline CDR1 reads LNHNV; CDR2 reads YYDKDF (reference sequence). The CDR3 nucleotides read TGTGCCACCAGCAGAGCGGGTTGGAGCACTGAAGCTTTCTTT. Protein product: CATSRAGWSTEAFF.

This clone was counted between two and nine times. This chain uses TRBV28 with TRBJ1-4; the match to TRBD1 covers 7 bases. Germline V CDR1 and CDR2: MDHEN, SYDVKM. With V trimmed by 5 bases and J by 10 bases, 4 bases remained unmatched. CDR3 length: 12 residues. The CDR3: CASSPGGGKLFF. CDR3 DNA: TGTGCCAGCAGTCCAGGGGGAGGAAAACTGTTTTTT. The full variable domain, rest sourced from reference TRBV28 and TRBJ1-4, is DVKVTQSSRYLVKRTGEKVFLECVQDMDHENMFWYRQDPGLGLRLIYFSYDVKMKEKGDIPEGYSVSREKKERFSLILESASTNQTSMYLCASSPGGGKLFFGSGTQLSVL.

This sequence joins TRBV5-1 and TRBJ1-4; tentatively, D is TRBD1 (5 bases). The CDR3 is 15 amino acids. Germline V gene sequence: CDR1 SGHRS, CDR2 YFSETQ. V lost 1 base and J lost 7, with 14 bases in between. The CDR3 spells CASSLSQARGEKLFF. CDR3 sequence (DNA): TGCGCCAGCAGCTTGTCCCAAGCGAGGGGTGAAAAACTGTTTTTT.

This clone was detected a few times. The V and J genes are TRBV29-1 and TRBJ1-2; D not certain. CDR1 and CDR2 (germline): SQVTM, ANQGSEA. The V gene lost 5 bases and the J gene lost 0 bases, with 10 bases spanning the gap. The CDR3 extends over 13 amino acids. In DNA form, the CDR3 reads TGCAGCGTTCAGTCCAGGACTAACTATGGCTACACCTTC. Translated: CSVQSRTNYGYTF.

There are a few counts of this clone. V is TRBV5-1 and J is TRBJ1-1; D remains ambiguous. CDR3 length equals 14 residues. Trimming pared 0 bases from V and 3 bases from J, leaving 9 bases between. In germline, CDR1 is SGHRS, CDR2 YFSETQ. CDR3 region: CASSLDKVDTEAFF. The DNA for the CDR3 is TGCGCCAGCAGCTTGGACAAAGTCGACACTGAAGCTTTCTTT.

The rearrangement joins TRBV9 to TRBJ2-1, with TRBD2 matching 9 bases. The V gene's germline CDR1 is SGDLS and CDR2 YYNGEE. J lost 2 bases, V lost 4 bases, and 13 bases had no gene match. The CDR3 runs 18 residues. The CDR3 DNA follows: TGTGCCAGCAGCCTAAACCCGGGGACTAGCTTCACCTACAATGAGCAGTTCTTC. It is translated as CASSLNPGTSFTYNEQFF.

This clone has more than one count but fewer than ten. The V call is TRBV29-1, the J call TRBJ2-1; 9 bases match TRBD2. Germline V gene data show CDR1 as SQVTM and CDR2 as ANQGSEA. V shed 7 bases and J 6 bases; nucleotides not matched to a gene: 7. This CDR3 is built from 13 residues. CDR3 amino acids: CSALGGGANEQFF. CDR3 sequence (DNA): TGCAGCGCTCTAGGCGGGGGGGCCAATGAGCAGTTCTTC.

This chain links TRBV19 with TRBJ1-2; D possibly corresponds to TRBD1 (6 bases). Germline lookup yields CDR1 LNHDA and CDR2 SQIVND (reference sequence). With 7 bases removed from V and 2 bases from J, the gap between germline ends came to 14 bases. This CDR3 has 14 residues. Written as DNA, the CDR3 is TGTGCCAGTAAGCGGGCAGGGGTCAACTATGGCTACACCTTC. It codes for CASKRAGVNYGYTF. Full variable domain (missing parts from reference TRBV19 and TRBJ1-2): DGGITQSPKYLFRKEGQNVTLSCEQNLNHDAMYWYRQDPGQGLRLIYYSQIVNDFQKGDIAEGYSVSREKKESFPLTVTSAQKNPTAFYLCASKRAGVNYGYTFGSGTRLTVV.

This clone has only a few counts. This chain uses TRBV5-1 with TRBJ1-1, with 7 positions matching TRBD1. V trimming: 2 bases; J trimming: 2 bases; junction bases outside the gene matches: 3. CDR1 is SGHRS and CDR2 is YFSETQ in the germline V gene. The CDR3 contains 14 residues. CDR3 amino acids: CASSFDRENTEAFF. The DNA for the CDR3 is TGCGCCAGCAGCTTCGACAGGGAAAACACTGAAGCTTTCTTT.

Relative to its sample, this clone is medium-sized (0.01 to 0.1%). CDR3 coding DNA: TGTGCCAGTAGCCCGGGACAGGCAATTTATTCCAATCAGCCCCAGCATTTT. Translated: CASSPGQAIYSNQPQHF. This chain links TRBV19 with TRBJ1-5, with 8 bases identical to TRBD1. Unmatched junction bases numbered 13, after V lost 6 bases and J lost 3 bases. CDR1 LNHDA and CDR2 SQIVND come from the germline V gene (reference sequence). The CDR3 covers 17 residues.

This chain links TRBV2 with TRBJ2-7; a weak D match, TRBD1 (5 bases). The CDR3 extends over 14 amino acids. The V end lost 2 bases, the J end lost 3 bases, and 11 bases lay between the germline ends. Germline values: CDR1 SNHLY, CDR2 FYNNEI. This chain's CDR3 is CASSETETDYEQYF. CDR3 nucleotide sequence: TGTGCCAGCAGTGAAACCGAGACAGACTACGAGCAGTACTTC.

The chain carries TRBV15 and TRBJ2-1, with D unclear. The ends were cut back, 5 bases at V and 9 bases at J, with 14 bases in the middle. The CDR3 is made up of 13 amino acids. Looked up from germline, CDR1 is LNHNV and CDR2 is YYDKDF (reference sequence). The CDR3 loop reads CATSSRTAGEQFF. The CDR3 DNA sequence: TGTGCCACCAGCTCCCGGACGGCCGGTGAGCAGTTCTTC.

The CDR3 nucleotides read TGTGCCAGCAGCTACCCCGGGACTAGTTTCTACGAGCAGTACTTC. It translates to CASSYPGTSFYEQYF. This sequence joins TRBV11-2 and TRBJ2-7; 8 bases match TRBD2. Per the germline V gene, CDR1 is SGHAT and CDR2 is FQNNGV. With 4 bases clipped from V and 3 bases from J, the junction kept 8 bases outside the gene matches. CDR3 length: 15 residues.

The V gene is TRBV4-3, the J gene TRBJ2-1; D is uncertain. The CDR3 contains 16 residues. CDR1 is LGHNA, CDR2 YSLEER, per germline. V shed 0 bases and J shed 0 bases, with 9 bases lying between them. CDR3 protein: CASSQDGVGSYNEQFF. For the CDR3, the DNA is TGCGCCAGCAGCCAAGATGGTGTAGGCTCCTACAATGAGCAGTTCTTC.

This clone was seen just once. This chain connects TRBV30 to TRBJ2-3, with D maybe TRBD2 (6 bases). Germline-derived CDR1 and CDR2 are GTSNPN and SVGIG (reference sequence). The CDR3 extends over 15 amino acids. V shed 0 bases and J shed 2 bases, with 12 bases lying between them. The CDR3 sequence: CAWSVVGGFTDTQYF. The CDR3 nucleotides read TGTGCCTGGAGTGTTGTCGGGGGATTCACAGATACGCAGTATTTT. The full variable domain, completed using reference TRBV30 and TRBJ2-3, is SQTIHQWPATLVQPVGSPLSLECTVEGTSNPNLYWYRQAAGRGLQLLFYSVGIGQISSEVPQNLSASRPQDRQFILSSKKLLLSDSGFYLCAWSVVGGFTDTQYFGPGTRLTVL.

With regard to this clone: In the same sample, other DNA sequences code for this CDR3. The chain links TRBV11-2 to TRBJ2-7, with 9 positions matching TRBD1. The CDR3 spans 14 residues. CDR1 is SGHAT, CDR2 FQNNGV, per germline. Trimming at V came to 3 bases and at J to 2 bases, leaving 2 bases not matched to a gene. This CDR3 reads CASSLGQGAYEQYF. The CDR3 DNA reads TGTGCCAGCAGCTTGGGACAGGGTGCCTACGAGCAGTACTTC.

This chain uses TRBV30 with TRBJ2-1; 9 nucleotides align to TRBD2. Germline CDR1 reads GTSNPN; CDR2 reads SVGIG (reference sequence). The V gene end was trimmed by 2 bases and the J gene end by 3 bases; junction bases not matched to a gene: 5. The CDR3 is 15 residues long. The CDR3, as DNA: TGTGCCTGGAGTAATCTAGCGGGAAGCTACAATGAGCAGTTCTTC. Its translation: CAWSNLAGSYNEQFF.

This clone was picked up many times. This chain uses TRBV4-3 with TRBJ2-3; tentatively, D is TRBD1 (5 bases). V was shortened by 1 base and J by 3 bases, with 11 bases between the two germline ends. The CDR3 sequence is 15 residues long. The germline V gene has CDR1 LGHNA and CDR2 YSLEER. Written as DNA, the CDR3 is TGCGCCAGCAGCCAAGGGGAATCAGGGACAGATACGCAGTATTTT. Its translation: CASSQGESGTDTQYF.

This chain uses TRBV29-1 with TRBJ2-7; TRBD1 might be the D (6 bases). This CDR3 has 12 amino acids. The ends were cut back, 3 bases at V and 3 bases at J, with 9 bases in the middle. The germline CDR1 and CDR2 sequences are SQVTM and ANQGSEA. In DNA, the CDR3 is TGCAGCGTTGAGGAGACAGGCTACGAGCAGTACTTC. Amino acids: CSVEETGYEQYF.

With respect to this clone: Since a much larger clone is just one base distant, this may be a read error. The genes are TRBV4-1 and TRBJ1-1; D ambiguous. V dropped 2 bases and J dropped 1 base, with 5 bases sitting between them. This CDR3 region has 13 residues. In germline, CDR1 is MGHRA, CDR2 YSYEKL. In DNA form, the CDR3 reads TGCGCCAGCAGCCAAACACGGAACACTGAAGCTTTCTTT. It encodes CASSQTRNTEAFF.

This clone has more than one count but fewer than ten. The chain couples TRBV19 to TRBJ2-1, with D maybe TRBD2 (6 bases). This CDR3 comprises 16 residues. V lost 1 base and J lost 0, with 10 bases in between. CDR1 LNHDA and CDR2 SQIVND come from the germline V gene (reference sequence). The DNA for the CDR3 is TGTGCCAGTAGTATAGTCGGGAGACGCTCCTACAATGAGCAGTTCTTC. Translated, it gives CASSIVGRRSYNEQFF.

This clone has a count of ten or more. V gene TRBV4-3 combines with J gene TRBJ1-2, with 8 bases lining up with TRBD1. This CDR3 is built from 15 residues. Germline V gene data show CDR1 as LGHNA and CDR2 as YSLEER. V lost 1 base, J lost 7 bases, and 8 bases stayed unmatched. The CDR3 region is CASSQALDRARGYTF. CDR3 sequence (DNA): TGCGCCAGCAGCCAAGCCCTGGACAGGGCCCGTGGCTACACCTTC.

This clone was counted a few times. The chain has TRBV9 and TRBJ1-1; 10 nucleotides align to TRBD1. Losses at the gene ends were 3 bases for V and 3 bases for J; bases not matched to a gene: 5. CDR1 is SGDLS and CDR2 is YYNGEE in the germline V gene. CDR3 length: 15 amino acids. The CDR3 DNA reads TGTGCCAGCAGCGCATCCGGGACAGGGGACACTGAAGCTTTCTTT. This codes for CASSASGTGDTEAFF.

The genes are TRBV6-5 and TRBJ2-7; 8 bases align to TRBD1. Germline V gene sequence: CDR1 MNHEY, CDR2 SVGAGI. The CDR3 loop spans 14 amino acids. V lost 7 bases and J lost 1; bases outside the gene matches: 6. The CDR3, as DNA: TGTGCCAGCACCCAGGGACAGGATTCCTACGAGCAGTACTTC. This encodes CASTQGQDSYEQYF.

The V call is TRBV5-6, the J call TRBJ2-3, with a tentative D call TRBD2 (5 bases). Trimming cost V 0 bases and J 6 bases, with 8 bases left between them. CDR3 length: 13 amino acids. Germline assignment: CDR1 SGHDT and CDR2 YYEEEE. The CDR3 is CASSLDPSDTQYF. In DNA, the CDR3 is TGTGCCAGCAGCTTGGACCCTAGCGATACGCAGTATTTT. Using reference TRBV5-6 and TRBJ2-3 for the parts outside the CDR3, the full variable domain is DAGVTQSPTHLIKTRGQQVTLRCSPKSGHDTVSWYQQALGQGPQFIFQYYEEEERQRGNFPDRFSGHQFPNYSSELNVNALLLGDSALYLCASSLDPSDTQYFGPGTRLTVL.

This clone showed up just a few times. The chain carries TRBV19 and TRBJ1-1; no firm D call. The CDR3 contains 13 residues. The germline V gene encodes CDR1 LNHDA and CDR2 SQIVND (reference sequence). V lost 6 bases to trimming and J lost 5 bases, with 13 bases between them. The CDR3 nucleotides are TGTGCCAGTAGACCCTCTTCGGTTACTGAAGCTTTCTTT. Its translation is CASRPSSVTEAFF. The whole variable domain, filled in from reference TRBV19 and TRBJ1-1, reads DGGITQSPKYLFRKEGQNVTLSCEQNLNHDAMYWYRQDPGQGLRLIYYSQIVNDFQKGDIAEGYSVSREKKESFPLTVTSAQKNPTAFYLCASRPSSVTEAFFGQGTRLTVV.

The chain joins TRBV5-6 to TRBJ2-6; perhaps TRBD1 as D (6 bases). Germline assignment: CDR1 SGHDT and CDR2 YYEEEE. The CDR3 spans 15 residues. V was shortened by 4 bases and J by 3 bases, with 11 bases between the two germline ends. For the CDR3, the DNA is TGTGCCAGCAGCGGTGGACAGTTTGGGGCCAACGTCCTGACTTTC. Its translation: CASSGGQFGANVLTF.

A remark on this clone: An end of the junction differs from the germline gene, which may be a read error. In the same sample, other DNA sequences code for this CDR3. The chain couples TRBV5-1 to TRBJ2-7, with D unresolved. Germline loops: CDR1 SGHRS, CDR2 YFSETQ. The CDR3 sequence is 13 residues long. The CDR3 loop reads CASSFPPSYEQYF. For the CDR3, the DNA is TGTGCCAGCAGCTTTCCACCATCCTACGAGCAGTACTTC.

The chain couples TRBV7-2 to TRBJ2-2; possible D gene TRBD1, 5 bases. The CDR3 is made up of 14 amino acids. Germline V CDR1 and CDR2: SGHTA, FQGNSA. The V end lost 3 bases, the J end lost 0 bases, and 5 bases lay between the germline ends. This CDR3 reads CASSLTANTGELFF. The CDR3 region has the DNA TGTGCCAGCAGCTTGACAGCGAACACCGGGGAGCTGTTTTTT.